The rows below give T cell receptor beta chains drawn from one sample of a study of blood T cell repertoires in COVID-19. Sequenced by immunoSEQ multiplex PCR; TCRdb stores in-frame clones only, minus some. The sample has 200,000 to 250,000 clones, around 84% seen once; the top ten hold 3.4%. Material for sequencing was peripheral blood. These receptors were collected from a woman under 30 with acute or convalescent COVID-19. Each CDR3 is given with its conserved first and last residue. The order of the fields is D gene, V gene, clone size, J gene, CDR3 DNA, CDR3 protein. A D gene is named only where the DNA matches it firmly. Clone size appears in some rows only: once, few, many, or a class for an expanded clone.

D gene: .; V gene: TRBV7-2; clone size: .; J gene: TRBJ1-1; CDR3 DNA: TGTGCCAGCAGCTTAAGCGTGAACACTGAAGCTTTCTTT; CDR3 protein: CASSLSVNTEAFF
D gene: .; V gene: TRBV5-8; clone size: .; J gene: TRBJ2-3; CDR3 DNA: TGTGCCAGCAGCGGAGACACAGATACGCAGTATTTT; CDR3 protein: CASSGDTDTQYF
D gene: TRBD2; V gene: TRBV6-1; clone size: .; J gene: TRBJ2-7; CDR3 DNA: TGTGCCAGCAGTGATGATCCAGCGGGGTCCTACGAGCAGTACTTC; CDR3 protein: CASSDDPAGSYEQYF
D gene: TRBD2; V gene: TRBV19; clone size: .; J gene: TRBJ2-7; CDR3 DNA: TGTGCCAGTACCCAGGGACTAGCGGGCACCTACGAGCAGTACTTC; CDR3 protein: CASTQGLAGTYEQYF
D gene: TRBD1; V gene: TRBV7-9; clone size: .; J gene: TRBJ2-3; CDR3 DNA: TGTGCCAGCAGACCGACAGGGGGCGGGGATACGCAGTATTTT; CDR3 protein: CASRPTGGGDTQYF
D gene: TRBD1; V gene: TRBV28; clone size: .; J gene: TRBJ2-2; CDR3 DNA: TGTGCCAGCACCAGGGACAGGGGATGGGAGCTGTTTTTT; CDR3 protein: CASTRDRGWELFF
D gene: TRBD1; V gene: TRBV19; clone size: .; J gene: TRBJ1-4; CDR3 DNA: TGTGCCAGTAGTGGCCGACAGGGGACTAATGAAAAACTGTTTTTT; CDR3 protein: CASSGRQGTNEKLFF
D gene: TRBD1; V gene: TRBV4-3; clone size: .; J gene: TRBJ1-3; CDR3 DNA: TGCGCCAGCAGCCAAGACGGGACAGGGGTTTCTGGAAACACCATATATTTT; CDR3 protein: CASSQDGTGVSGNTIYF
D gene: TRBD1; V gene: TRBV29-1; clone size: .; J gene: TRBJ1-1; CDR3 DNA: TGCAGCGTCCTTACAGGGGCGGGCACTGAAGCTTTCTTT; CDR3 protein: CSVLTGAGTEAFF
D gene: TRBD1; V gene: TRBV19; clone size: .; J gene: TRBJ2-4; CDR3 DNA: TGTGCCAGTAGTATTTGGGGACAGCTAAACATTCAGTACTTC; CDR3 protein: CASSIWGQLNIQYF
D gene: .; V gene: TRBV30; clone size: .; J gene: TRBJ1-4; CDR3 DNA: TGTGCCTGGAGTAGGGGGACAATTGAAAAACTGTTTTTT; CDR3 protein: CAWSRGTIEKLFF
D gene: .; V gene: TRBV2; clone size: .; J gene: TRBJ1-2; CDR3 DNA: TGTGCCAGCAGTCCTGAAGCCCCAAGCGGCTACACCTTC; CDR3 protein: CASSPEAPSGYTF
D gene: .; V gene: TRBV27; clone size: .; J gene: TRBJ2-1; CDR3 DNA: TGTGCCAGCAGTTTAGGGTGGAGCTCCTACAATGAGCAGTTCTTC; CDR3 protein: CASSLGWSSYNEQFF
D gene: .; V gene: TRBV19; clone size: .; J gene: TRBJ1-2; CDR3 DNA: TGTGCCAGTAGTTCACAGGATTACTATGGCTACACCTTC; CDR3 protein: CASSSQDYYGYTF
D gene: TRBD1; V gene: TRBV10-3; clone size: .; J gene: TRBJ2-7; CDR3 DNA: TGTGCCATCAGCCAGTCCGGGACAGGATCCTACGAGCAGTACTTC; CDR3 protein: CAISQSGTGSYEQYF
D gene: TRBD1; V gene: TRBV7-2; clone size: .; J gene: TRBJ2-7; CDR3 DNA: TGTGCCAGCAGCTTCGGACAGGGCTACTACGAGCAGTACTTC; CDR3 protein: CASSFGQGYYEQYF
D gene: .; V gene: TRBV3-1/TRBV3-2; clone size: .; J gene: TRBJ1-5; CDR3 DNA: TGTGCCAGCAGCCCCAGGGATAGCAATCAGCCCCAGCATTTT; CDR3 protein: CASSPRDSNQPQHF
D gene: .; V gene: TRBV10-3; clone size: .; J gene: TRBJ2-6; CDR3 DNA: TGTGCCATCAGTGACGAGGTCAGTAACCTCTCTGGGGCCAACGTCCTGACTTTC; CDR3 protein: CAISDEVSNLSGANVLTF
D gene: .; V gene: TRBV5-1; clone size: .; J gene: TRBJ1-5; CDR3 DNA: TGCGCCAGCACCCCCAGGCCCCATCAGCCCCAGCATTTT; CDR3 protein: CASTPRPHQPQHF
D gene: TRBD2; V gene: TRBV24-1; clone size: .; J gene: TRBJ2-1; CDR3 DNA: TGTGCCACCAGTCTAGCGGGGAGATCCGATGAGCAGTTCTTC; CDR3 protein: CATSLAGRSDEQFF
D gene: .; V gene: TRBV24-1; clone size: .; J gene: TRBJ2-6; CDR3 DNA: TGTGCCACCAGTCAGGGGGGGGCCAACGTCCTGACTTTC; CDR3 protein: CATSQGGANVLTF
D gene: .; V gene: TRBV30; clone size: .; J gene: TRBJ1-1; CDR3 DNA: TGTGCCGGTAGTAGAGTCACTGAAGCTTTCTTT; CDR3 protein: CAGSRVTEAFF
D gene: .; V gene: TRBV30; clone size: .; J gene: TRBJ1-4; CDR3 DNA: TGTGCCTGGAGTGTGGGGGGGATGGATGAAAAACTGTTTTTT; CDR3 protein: CAWSVGGMDEKLFF
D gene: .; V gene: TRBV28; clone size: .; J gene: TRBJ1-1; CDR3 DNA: TGTGCCAGCAGTCGTGGGGGGATAGGAGCTTTCTTT; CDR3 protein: CASSRGGIGAFF
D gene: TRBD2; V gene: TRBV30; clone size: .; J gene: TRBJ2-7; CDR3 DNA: TGTGCCTGGAGTAGCCAGCGGGAGCTCTACGAGCAGTACTTC; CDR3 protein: CAWSSQRELYEQYF
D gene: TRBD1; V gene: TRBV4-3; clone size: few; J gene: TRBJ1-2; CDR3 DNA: TGCGCCAGCAGCCGGGAAAGGACAGGGGACCACTATGGCTACACCTTC; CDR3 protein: CASSRERTGDHYGYTF
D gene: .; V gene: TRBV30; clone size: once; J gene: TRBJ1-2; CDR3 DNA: TGTGCCTGGACCCCGCTGAGAAGCGGTGGCTACACCTTC; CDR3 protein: CAWTPLRSGGYTF
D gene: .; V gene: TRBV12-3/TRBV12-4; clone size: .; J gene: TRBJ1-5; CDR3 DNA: TGTGCCAGCAGCCTAAACCACAATCAGCCCCAGCATTTT; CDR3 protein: CASSLNHNQPQHF
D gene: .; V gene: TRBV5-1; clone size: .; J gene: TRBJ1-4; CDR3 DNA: TGCGCCAGCAGCCCGGGACAAAATAATGAAAAACTGTTTTTT; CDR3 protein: CASSPGQNNEKLFF
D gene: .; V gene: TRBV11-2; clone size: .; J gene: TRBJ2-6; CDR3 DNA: TGTGCCAGCAGCCCCCCGGGTGGGGCCAACGTCCTGACTTTC; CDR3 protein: CASSPPGGANVLTF
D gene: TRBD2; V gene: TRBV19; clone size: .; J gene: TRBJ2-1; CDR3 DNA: TGTGCCAGTAGTATAGGGGCCAGCGGGATACCCGAGCAGTTCTTC; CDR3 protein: CASSIGASGIPEQFF
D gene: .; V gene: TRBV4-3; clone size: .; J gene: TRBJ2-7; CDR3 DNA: TGCGCCAGCAGCCAAATATGGGCGGACACAGGCGAGCAGTACTTC; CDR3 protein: CASSQIWADTGEQYF
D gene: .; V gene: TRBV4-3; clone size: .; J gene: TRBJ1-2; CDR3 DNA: TGCGCCAGCAGCCAAGGGGCGGCCCTCGGGAGAGGCTACACCTTC; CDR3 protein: CASSQGAALGRGYTF
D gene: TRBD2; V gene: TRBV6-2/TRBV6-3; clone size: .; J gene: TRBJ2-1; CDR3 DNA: TGTGCCAGCAGTCATACAGGCTCAGCGGGAGATCTAAATGAGCAGTTCTTC; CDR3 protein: CASSHTGSAGDLNEQFF
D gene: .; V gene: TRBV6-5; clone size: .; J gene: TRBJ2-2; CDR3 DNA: TGTGCCAGCAGTAGGGTCGGGATGAACACCGGGGAGCTGTTTTTT; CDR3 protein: CASSRVGMNTGELFF
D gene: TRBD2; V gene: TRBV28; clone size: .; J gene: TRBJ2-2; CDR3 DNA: TGTGCCAGCAGTTTAGGGCGGGAGATCGGGGAGCTGTTTTTT; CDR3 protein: CASSLGREIGELFF
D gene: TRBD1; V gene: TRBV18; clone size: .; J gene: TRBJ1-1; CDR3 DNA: TGTGCCAGCGGGGGACAGGGGAGGAACACTGAAGCTTTCTTT; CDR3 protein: CASGGQGRNTEAFF
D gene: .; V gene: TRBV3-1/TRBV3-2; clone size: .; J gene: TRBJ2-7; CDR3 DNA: TGTGCCAGCAGCCAAGATGGGTGGGGGGCCTACGAGCAGTACTTC; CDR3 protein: CASSQDGWGAYEQYF
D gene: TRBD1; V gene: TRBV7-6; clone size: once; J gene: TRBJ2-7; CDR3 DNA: TGTGCCAGCAGCTTAGAGGGACAGTTTTTCCACGAGCAGTACTTC; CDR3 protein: CASSLEGQFFHEQYF
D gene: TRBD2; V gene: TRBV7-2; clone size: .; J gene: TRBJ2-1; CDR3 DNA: TGTGCCAGCAGCTCCCGAGGCTTAGCGGGAGGGTTCAATGAGCAGTTCTTC; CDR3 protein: CASSSRGLAGGFNEQFF
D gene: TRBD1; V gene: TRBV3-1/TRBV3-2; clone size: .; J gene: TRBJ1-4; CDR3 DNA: TGTGCCAGCAGCCTGGGACAGGGAAGGAATGAAAAACTGTTTTTT; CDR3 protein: CASSLGQGRNEKLFF
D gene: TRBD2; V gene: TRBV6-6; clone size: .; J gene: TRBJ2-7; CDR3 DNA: TGTGCCAGCAGTTACGAGGGAGGGGCCTACGAGCAGTACTTC; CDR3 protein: CASSYEGGAYEQYF
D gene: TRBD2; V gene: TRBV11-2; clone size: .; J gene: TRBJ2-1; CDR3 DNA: TGTGCCAGCACCAGCGGGAGCTCCTACAATGAGCAGTTCTTC; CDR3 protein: CASTSGSSYNEQFF
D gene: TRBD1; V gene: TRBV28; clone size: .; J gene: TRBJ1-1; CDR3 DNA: TGTGCCAGCAGTGCCCAGGACAGGGGGCCGGGCACTGAAGCTTTCTTT; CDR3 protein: CASSAQDRGPGTEAFF
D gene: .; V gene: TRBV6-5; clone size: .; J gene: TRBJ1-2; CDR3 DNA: TGTGCCAGCAGTGACTCCACCGGACTAAGCTATGGCTACACCTTC; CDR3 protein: CASSDSTGLSYGYTF
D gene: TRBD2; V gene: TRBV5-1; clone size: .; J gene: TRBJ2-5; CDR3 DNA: TGCGCCAGCAGCTTGGTCCTAGCGGGGGGCCAAGAGACCCAGTACTTC; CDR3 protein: CASSLVLAGGQETQYF
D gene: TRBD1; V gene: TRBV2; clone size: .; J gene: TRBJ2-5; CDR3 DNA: TGTGCCAGCAGTGCGAGGACAGGTTGGAAGACCCAGTACTTC; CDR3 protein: CASSARTGWKTQYF
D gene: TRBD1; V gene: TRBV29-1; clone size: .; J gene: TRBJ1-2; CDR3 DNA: TGCAGCGTTACCGGCGTTATGGACAGGGCCTTTGTTGGCTACACCTTC; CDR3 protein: CSVTGVMDRAFVGYTF
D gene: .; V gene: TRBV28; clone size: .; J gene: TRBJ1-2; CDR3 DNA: TGTGCCAGCAGGGCGGTGGTGCTAGGTTATGGCTACACCTTC; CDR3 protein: CASRAVVLGYGYTF
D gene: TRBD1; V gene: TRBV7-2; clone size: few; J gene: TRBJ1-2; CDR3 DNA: TGTGCCAGCAGCCAGGGACAGCTAAACTATGGCTACACCTTC; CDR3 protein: CASSQGQLNYGYTF
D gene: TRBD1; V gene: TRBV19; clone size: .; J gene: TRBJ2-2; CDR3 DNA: TGTGCCAGTAGTACGGCAGGGGGTTTGGCCACCGGGGAGCTGTTTTTT; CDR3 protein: CASSTAGGLATGELFF
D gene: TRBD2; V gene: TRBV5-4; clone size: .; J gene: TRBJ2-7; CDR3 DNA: TGTGCCAGCAGCTCCCGGACTAGCGGGAGTTACGAGCAGTACTTC; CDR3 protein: CASSSRTSGSYEQYF
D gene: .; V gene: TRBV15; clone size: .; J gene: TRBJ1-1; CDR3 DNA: TGTGCCACCAGCAGAGATCGCAAAGAGTATAGCACTGAAGCTTTCTTT; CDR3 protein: CATSRDRKEYSTEAFF
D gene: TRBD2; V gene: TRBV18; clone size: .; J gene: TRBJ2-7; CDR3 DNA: TGTGCCAGCTCACCACCGGGACTAGCGGGAGGGTACGAGCAGTACTTC; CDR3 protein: CASSPPGLAGGYEQYF
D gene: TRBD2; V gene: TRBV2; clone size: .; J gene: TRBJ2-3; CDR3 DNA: TGTGCCAGCCTTGTGGCGGGGGGCGTCACGCAGTATTTT; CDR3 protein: CASLVAGGVTQYF
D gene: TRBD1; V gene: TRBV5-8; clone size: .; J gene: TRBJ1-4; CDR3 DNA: TGTGCCAGCAGCAAGGGGGCGCGGGGAGAAAAACTGTTTTTT; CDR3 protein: CASSKGARGEKLFF
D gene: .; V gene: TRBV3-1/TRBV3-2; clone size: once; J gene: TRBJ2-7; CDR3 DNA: TGTGCCAGCAGCCAAGAACCCCCCAGTTCCTACGAGCAGTACTTC; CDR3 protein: CASSQEPPSSYEQYF
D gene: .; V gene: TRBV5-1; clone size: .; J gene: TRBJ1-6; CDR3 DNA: TGCGCCAGCAGCGCGGGCAGGGGTTATGATTCACCCCTCCACTTT; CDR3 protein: CASSAGRGYDSPLHF